These T cell receptor beta chains were read from a single sample in a study of CD8 T cells in ankylosing spondylitis. TCRdb processed the 5' RACE reads anew with MiXCR; each CDR3 protein has one entry. The sample consists of some 130,000 distinct CDR3 sequences, about 7.3% of them appearing once. Sequencing used blood, either unsorted or a sorted T cell fraction (not recorded which). The receptors were gathered from a female donor with ankylosing spondylitis or in good health (not recorded which). CDR3s include the opening cysteine and the closing phenylalanine or tryptophan. The D gene is left open where the match is weak. Clone size is stated in some rows and not others, as once, few, many or a class when expanded.

v_call: TRBV12-3/TRBV12-4; clone_size: many; j_call: TRBJ1-2; d_call: NA; cdr3_nt: TGTGCCAGCTGCCGGGGCCCCCAGAATGGCTACACCTTC; cdr3_aa: CASCRGPQNGYTF
v_call: TRBV6-5; clone_size: many; j_call: TRBJ1-1; d_call: NA; cdr3_nt: TGTGCCAGCAGTTACGAGACTGGGGTAGGAGAAGCTTTCTTT; cdr3_aa: CASSYETGVGEAFF
v_call: TRBV5-1; clone_size: many; j_call: TRBJ2-3; d_call: NA; cdr3_nt: TGCGCCAGCAGCTTGGGACAATCAGGCACAGATACGCAGTATTTT; cdr3_aa: CASSLGQSGTDTQYF
v_call: TRBV6-5; clone_size: NA; j_call: TRBJ2-4; d_call: NA; cdr3_nt: TGTGCCAGCAGTTACTGGGGAAGAGGGGGCAAAAACATTCAGTACTTC; cdr3_aa: CASSYWGRGGKNIQYF
v_call: TRBV5-1; clone_size: many; j_call: TRBJ1-4; d_call: NA; cdr3_nt: TGCGCCAGCACCGTAGGTCCAACTAATGAAAAACTGTTTTTT; cdr3_aa: CASTVGPTNEKLFF
v_call: TRBV29-1; clone_size: many; j_call: TRBJ2-7; d_call: NA; cdr3_nt: TGCAGCGGCTCGACGGGCTACGAGCAGTACTTC; cdr3_aa: CSGSTGYEQYF
v_call: TRBV6-2/TRBV6-3; clone_size: many; j_call: TRBJ2-3; d_call: TRBD1; cdr3_nt: TGTGCCAGCAATACAGGGGCAGGAGAGACAGATACGCAGTATTTT; cdr3_aa: CASNTGAGETDTQYF
v_call: TRBV10-3; clone_size: NA; j_call: TRBJ2-7; d_call: NA; cdr3_nt: TGTGCCATCAGTGAGACTAAACAGCTCCCTAGCTCCTACGAGCAGTACTTC; cdr3_aa: CAISETKQLPSSYEQYF
v_call: TRBV5-1; clone_size: many; j_call: TRBJ1-1; d_call: NA; cdr3_nt: TGCGCCAGCAGCCCTGACGTGGGGGCAGCGAGTGGTCGAGCTTTCTTT; cdr3_aa: CASSPDVGAASGRAFF
v_call: TRBV7-7; clone_size: many; j_call: TRBJ2-2; d_call: NA; cdr3_nt: TGTGCTAGCAGCTTAAAAGCAGGGCCCGGGGAGCTGTTTTTT; cdr3_aa: CASSLKAGPGELFF
v_call: TRBV9; clone_size: many; j_call: TRBJ1-2; d_call: TRBD1; cdr3_nt: TGTGCCAGCAGCGTAGGTCCGACAGGGGACGATGGCTACACCTTC; cdr3_aa: CASSVGPTGDDGYTF
v_call: TRBV7-3; clone_size: many; j_call: TRBJ2-2; d_call: NA; cdr3_nt: TGTGCCAGCAGCTTAAGAACGCTAGGTGGGACGGGCACCGGGGAGCTGTTTTTT; cdr3_aa: CASSLRTLGGTGTGELFF
v_call: TRBV3-1; clone_size: many; j_call: TRBJ1-2; d_call: NA; cdr3_nt: TGTGCCAGCAGCCCTCGGAAGGGGGGAAACTATGGCTACACCTTC; cdr3_aa: CASSPRKGGNYGYTF
v_call: TRBV7-2; clone_size: NA; j_call: TRBJ2-3; d_call: NA; cdr3_nt: TGTGCCAGCGGTGTAAGCACAGATACGCAGTATTTT; cdr3_aa: CASGVSTDTQYF
v_call: TRBV7-9; clone_size: many; j_call: TRBJ2-3; d_call: TRBD2; cdr3_nt: TGTGCCAGCAGCTTAGGGCGAGCGGGGCCTAGCACAGATACGCAGTATTTT; cdr3_aa: CASSLGRAGPSTDTQYF
v_call: TRBV28; clone_size: many; j_call: TRBJ1-2; d_call: NA; cdr3_nt: TGTGCCAGCACCCTACGGGGCTATGGCTACACCTTC; cdr3_aa: CASTLRGYGYTF
v_call: TRBV5-1; clone_size: NA; j_call: TRBJ1-1; d_call: NA; cdr3_nt: TGCGCCAGCAGAACAGGGTCGGCGAACACTGAAGCTTTCTTT; cdr3_aa: CASRTGSANTEAFF
v_call: TRBV10-2; clone_size: NA; j_call: TRBJ2-5; d_call: NA; cdr3_nt: TGCGCCAGCAGTGAGTCCGGAATAGCGGCCCAGTACTTC; cdr3_aa: CASSESGIAAQYF
v_call: TRBV5-1; clone_size: many; j_call: TRBJ2-2; d_call: NA; cdr3_nt: TGCGCCAGCAGCTTTGCTGAGTGGTCGGACACCGGGGAGCTGTTTTTT; cdr3_aa: CASSFAEWSDTGELFF
v_call: TRBV18; clone_size: many; j_call: TRBJ2-1; d_call: NA; cdr3_nt: TGTGCCAGCTCACCGGGACTGGGGGTACATGAGCAGTTCTTC; cdr3_aa: CASSPGLGVHEQFF